This TCR beta chain was captured in a study of blood T cell repertoires in COVID-19. For the study at large: Spain, Italy and the United States supplied samples that represented acute and convalescent COVID-19. T cells, B-cell-depleted T cells, or PBMCs provided the cDNA or gDNA that served as material.

Original data processing: Researchers report that nucleated cell counts were estimated from reference gene primer amplification. Produced via immunoSEQ multiplex PCR; TCRdb's table is partial and in-frame only. V and J calls and clone size are copied from that table; D and trimming were computed from the DNA. The table has roughly 250,000 clones, about 86% seen once. V shed 2 bases and J 7 bases; nucleotides not matched to a gene: 13. The CDR3 is 16 amino acids. CDR1 is GTSNPN, CDR2 SVGIG, per germline (reference sequence). The material sequenced was peripheral blood. The sequence was collected from a woman aged 60-70 years with active or convalescent COVID-19. The chain employs TRBV30 and TRBJ2-1, with 8 bases lining up with TRBD2. CDR3 sequence (DNA): TGTGCCTGGAGTCTTAGGCTAGGACTAGCACGAAATGAGCAGTTCTTC. It yields the protein CAWSLRLGLARNEQFF.